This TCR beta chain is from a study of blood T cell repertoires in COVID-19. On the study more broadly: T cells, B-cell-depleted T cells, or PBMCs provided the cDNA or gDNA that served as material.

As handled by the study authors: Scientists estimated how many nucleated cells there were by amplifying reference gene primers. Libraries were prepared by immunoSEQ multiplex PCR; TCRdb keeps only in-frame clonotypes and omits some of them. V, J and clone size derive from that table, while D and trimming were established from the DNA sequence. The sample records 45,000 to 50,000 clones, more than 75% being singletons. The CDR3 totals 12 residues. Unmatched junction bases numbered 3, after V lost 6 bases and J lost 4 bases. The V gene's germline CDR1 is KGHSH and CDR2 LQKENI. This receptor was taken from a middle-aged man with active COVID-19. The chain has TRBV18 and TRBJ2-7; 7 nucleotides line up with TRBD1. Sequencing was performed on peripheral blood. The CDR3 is CASSRQGYEQYF. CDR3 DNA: TGTGCCAGCTCCCGACAGGGATACGAGCAGTACTTC.